These 14 T cell receptor beta chains came from one sample sequenced in a study of T cell responses to AZD1222 COVID-19 vaccine. Produced via immunoSEQ multiplex PCR; TCRdb's table is partial and in-frame only. Of about 120,000 clones detected, roughly 89% appear once; the ten largest clones hold approximately 6.8%. The sample was peripheral blood, taken on day 0 of AZD1222 vaccination. All receptors derive from an adult in good health.

Worth noting for this clone: The germline gene is not matched at one end of the junction; a read error may be the cause. The rearrangement joins TRBV9 to TRBJ1-2; D is unresolved. The CDR3 length is 12 residues. Germline V gene lookup returns CDR1 SGDLS and CDR2 YYNGEE. As DNA, the CDR3 is TGTGCCAGCAGCTCCCCGGATAGGGCCGCGCATTTC. Translating gives CASSSPDRAAHF.

The rearrangement links TRBV3-1 (or the pseudogene TRBV3-2) to TRBJ1-5; D gene ambiguous. The V gene lost 4 bases and the J gene lost 3 bases, with 10 bases spanning the gap. The CDR3 covers 14 residues. The germline V gene encodes CDR1 LGHDT and CDR2 YNNKEL (reference sequence). Here the CDR3 reads CASSLAGNNQPQHF. CDR3 nucleotides: TGTGCCAGCAGCCTAGCGGGTAACAATCAGCCCCAGCATTTT.

This sequence joins TRBV6-5 and TRBJ2-3; D is perhaps TRBD2 (5 bases). Trimming shortened V by 7 bases and J by 1 base, and 12 bases separated the two germline ends. CDR3 length: 14 residues. Germline V lookup: CDR1 MNHEY, CDR2 SVGAGI. The CDR3 region is CASTEPGGTDTQYF. The CDR3 DNA reads TGTGCCAGCACCGAGCCCGGGGGCACAGATACGCAGTATTTT.

This sequence joins TRBV27 and TRBJ1-2; D gene uncertain. Germline CDR1 is MNHEY and CDR2 is SMNVEV (reference sequence). The CDR3 length is 12 residues. Trimming left V 5 bases short and J 10 bases short, with 14 bases between. This CDR3 reads CASSGGLVDYTF. The CDR3 DNA is TGTGCCAGCAGTGGCGGTCTGGTTGACTACACCTTC.

This chain connects TRBV24-1 to TRBJ1-2; TRBD1 might be the D (5 bases). Germline V gene lookup returns CDR1 KGHDR and CDR2 SFDVKD. The CDR3 runs to 14 residues. V was clipped by 8 bases and J by 5 bases, with 17 bases between them. CDR3 bases: TGTGCCACCACCTTGCCGGGGCCGTGTTATGGCTACACCTTC. It encodes CATTLPGPCYGYTF.

The chain links TRBV3-1 (or the pseudogene TRBV3-2) to TRBJ2-7, with D maybe TRBD2 (5 bases). CDR1 is LGHDT, CDR2 YNNKEL, per germline (reference sequence). The CDR3 covers 15 residues. The V and J ends lost 0 bases and 2 bases respectively, with 11 bases between them. CDR3 DNA sequence: TGTGCCAGCAGCCAAGATTTAGTGGGAGCCTACGAGCAGTACTTC. Translating gives CASSQDLVGAYEQYF.

The chain employs TRBV27 and TRBJ1-2; 12 nucleotides align to TRBD1. Germline V gives CDR1 MNHEY, CDR2 SMNVEV (reference sequence). This CDR3 has 14 residues. V shed 5 bases and J 6 bases; nucleotides not matched to a gene: 4. CDR3 amino acids: CASSLGTGGNGYTF. The CDR3 bases are TGTGCCAGCAGTCTCGGGACAGGGGGCAATGGCTACACCTTC.

CDR3 residues: CASSPKTGDTEAFF. The CDR3 DNA is TGTGCCAGCTCACCGAAGACAGGGGACACTGAAGCTTTCTTT. This chain links TRBV18 with TRBJ1-1, with TRBD1 matching 8 bases. This CDR3 has 14 residues. J lost 3 bases, V lost 3 bases, and 3 bases had no gene match. Germline CDR1 and CDR2: KGHSH and LQKENI.

The gene calls are TRBV28 and TRBJ2-7; perhaps TRBD2 as D (6 bases). Per germline, CDR1 MDHEN and CDR2 SYDVKM. The V end lost 6 bases, the J end lost 7 bases, and 19 bases lay between the germline ends. CDR3 size: 14 residues. This CDR3 is CASRPPGLSGEQYF. The CDR3 DNA reads TGTGCCAGCAGACCTCCGGGACTTTCGGGGGAGCAGTACTTC.

This sequence joins TRBV10-3 and TRBJ1-2; TRBD1 matches 7 bases. The CDR3 consists of 13 residues. Trimming cost V 5 bases and J 4 bases; bases outside gene matches: 4. Germline values: CDR1 ENHRY, CDR2 SYGVKD. CDR3 in DNA: TGTGCCATCAGTTTGGGACAGCTCTATGGCTACACCTTC. Translation gives CAISLGQLYGYTF.

The chain carries TRBV18 and TRBJ1-2; D is ambiguous. Germline CDR1 reads KGHSH; CDR2 reads LQKENI. The CDR3 is 16 amino acids. The germline V and J ends were trimmed by 1 base and 0 bases, with 12 bases remaining between them. This chain's CDR3 is CASSPRRELANYGYTF. As DNA, the CDR3 is TGTGCCAGCTCACCACGAAGGGAATTAGCTAACTATGGCTACACCTTC.

This rearrangement joins TRBV12-3 or TRBV12-4 to TRBJ1-2; a weak D match, TRBD1 (6 bases). This CDR3 is 13 amino acids long. Trimming stripped 6 bases from V and 5 bases from J, with 13 bases between. The CDR3 here is CASSFGQLYGYTF. For the CDR3, the DNA is TGTGCCAGCAGCTTCGGACAGTTGTATGGCTACACCTTC.

This clone has more than one count but fewer than ten. Additional DNA sequences in this sample encode the identical CDR3. The chain combines TRBV6-5 with TRBJ1-5; D ambiguous. Germline CDR1 reads MNHEY; CDR2 reads SVGAGI. V shed 2 bases and J shed 5 bases, with 10 bases lying between them. The CDR3 is 14 amino acids. The CDR3 sequence: CASSYLGSDQPQHF. CDR3 DNA sequence: TGTGCCAGCAGTTACCTGGGCTCAGATCAGCCCCAGCATTTT.

A single count supports this clone. The chain has TRBV30 and TRBJ1-2; no reliable D call. Germline V gene data show CDR1 as GTSNPN and CDR2 as SVGIG (reference sequence). The CDR3 extends over 10 amino acids. The V end lost 3 bases, the J end lost 9 bases, and 8 bases lay between the germline ends. CDR3 bases: TGTGCCTGGAGCATTAATAGCTACACCTTC. Amino acid sequence: CAWSINSYTF.